This is a list of T cell receptor beta chains from one sample in a study of graft-versus-host responses after intestinal transplantation. Data came from immunoSEQ multiplex PCR; TCRdb stores just in-frame clones and leaves some out. The data show 13,000 to 15,000 clones, around 94% seen once. The starting material was PBMCs, obtained 9 days after transplant. The receptors come from a human patient who received an intestinal transplant, so some T cells may come from the graft donor. CDR3s include the opening cysteine and the closing phenylalanine or tryptophan. A D gene is named only where the DNA matches it firmly. Part of the rows lack a size; the others show once, few, many or a class for expanded clones.

cdr3_nt	cdr3_aa	d_call	clone_size	j_call	v_call
TGTGCCAGCAGTGGGATTAACTACAATGAGCAGTTCTTC	CASSGINYNEQFF	-	-	TRBJ2-1	TRBV2
TGCGCCAGCAGCCAAGAATTCAGGACCTACACTGAAGCTTTCTTT	CASSQEFRTYTEAFF	-	-	TRBJ1-1	TRBV4-1
TGTGCCAGCAGTTACGGACTACGCACAGATACGCAGTATTTT	CASSYGLRTDTQYF	-	-	TRBJ2-3	TRBV6-6
TGCGCCAGCAGCTTGGGTAGGGCGTGGGAGCAGTACTTC	CASSLGRAWEQYF	-	-	TRBJ2-7	TRBV5-1
TGTGCCAGCAGCTCCGGGACTAGTCTCTACGAGCAGTACTTC	CASSSGTSLYEQYF	TRBD2	-	TRBJ2-7	TRBV7-9
TGTGCCAGCAGTCTAGCGGTGACCTCCTACGAGCAGTACTTC	CASSLAVTSYEQYF	TRBD2	-	TRBJ2-7	TRBV7-9
TGTGCCAGCAGCTTTGGTAGAATGAAGAGATCCTACGAGCAGTACTTC	CASSFGRMKRSYEQYF	-	-	TRBJ2-7	TRBV11-2
TGTGCCAGCAGCTCCCACCCGATCCTCGGGAGGAGGAGGGGTGAGCAGTTCTTC	CASSSHPILGRRRGEQFF	TRBD2	-	TRBJ2-1	TRBV9
TGTGCCAGCAGCTGGGAGGAGAATCAGCCCCAGCATTTT	CASSWEENQPQHF	-	-	TRBJ1-5	TRBV7-9
TGTGCCAGCAGTTACCCTGGAGGGGGCGGGTACACCTTC	CASSYPGGGGYTF	TRBD1	-	TRBJ1-2	TRBV6-5
TGTGCCAGCAGCTCCGGACTAGCGGGAGTCTATGAGCAGTTCTTC	CASSSGLAGVYEQFF	TRBD2	-	TRBJ2-1	TRBV7-3
TGCGCCAGCAGCCATCTGACTAGCGGTACTACCTACGAGCAGTACTTC	CASSHLTSGTTYEQYF	TRBD2	-	TRBJ2-7	TRBV4-1
TGTGCCAGCAGCTTAGTGTTCCGCGGGCGCAATCAGCCCCAGCATTTT	CASSLVFRGRNQPQHF	-	-	TRBJ1-5	TRBV7-8
TGTGCCAGTAGTATCCGGGGGGCGGGCACCGGGGAGCTGTTTTTT	CASSIRGAGTGELFF	-	-	TRBJ2-2	TRBV19
TGTGCCAGCAGCGCCGAGGACAGGACCGGCCCTTTCTACAATGAGCAGTTCTTC	CASSAEDRTGPFYNEQFF	TRBD1	-	TRBJ2-1	TRBV7-2
TGTGCCAGTAAGGGGAGTCTGAACACTGAAGCTTTCTTT	CASKGSLNTEAFF	-	-	TRBJ1-1	TRBV19
TGTGCCAGCAGCTTATGGGCTAGCGGGGCAAACGAGCAGTACTTC	CASSLWASGANEQYF	TRBD2	-	TRBJ2-7	TRBV7-3
TGTGCCAGCAGCCAAACATTGTACGGGGACACCATATATTTT	CASSQTLYGDTIYF	-	-	TRBJ1-3	TRBV14
TGTGCCAGCAGTGAAGCCGGGACAGGGGGTCCCGGGGAGCTGTTTTTT	CASSEAGTGGPGELFF	TRBD1	-	TRBJ2-2	TRBV6-1
TGTGCCAGCAGCTTAGTTCCAGTATCAAACACTGAAGCTTTCTTT	CASSLVPVSNTEAFF	-	-	TRBJ1-1	TRBV7-3
TGCAGCGTTGAAGACCCCCGAGGGGGAGGCTGGGAGCAGTACTTC	CSVEDPRGGGWEQYF	-	-	TRBJ2-7	TRBV29-1
TGTGCCAGCAGCATGGGGGGAGGAAAGCAGTTCTTC	CASSMGGGKQFF	-	-	TRBJ2-1	TRBV5-6
TGTGCCAGTAGTATAGTGGGCGGGAGCTCCTACAATGAGCAGTTCTTC	CASSIVGGSSYNEQFF	TRBD2	-	TRBJ2-1	TRBV19
TGTGCCAGCAGCTTATACGGGAGGAACGAGCAGTACTTC	CASSLYGRNEQYF	TRBD2	-	TRBJ2-7	TRBV7-8
TGTGCCAGCAGGGCCGGGACAGGGGGCGCTGAAGCTTTCTTT	CASRAGTGGAEAFF	TRBD1	once	TRBJ1-1	TRBV6-1
TGTGCCAGCAGTTTATCCCCCCGGCGAGGGGGGCGCGCGGATACGCAGTATTTT	CASSLSPRRGGRADTQYF	-	-	TRBJ2-3	TRBV27
TGCGCCAGCAGCTCAGATTGGGGCACTGAAGCTTTCTTT	CASSSDWGTEAFF	-	-	TRBJ1-1	TRBV5-1